The 2 T cell receptor beta chains in this list originate from one sample, sequenced in a study of response to subunit inactivated influenza vaccine. Each CDR3 protein gets one entry after TCRdb re-called the RT-PCR reads with MiXCR. The sample lists about 620,000 distinct CDR3 sequences, approximately 12% occurring once. The source was PBMCs from blood, collected on the day of vaccination. Receptors originate from a man aged 45 to 65 who received an inactivated influenza vaccine.

This clonotype has ten or more counts. V usage is TRBV27 and J usage is TRBJ1-2, with a possible D match to TRBD1 (5 bases). The germline gives CDR1 MNHEY, CDR2 SMNVEV (reference sequence). There are 13 residues in the CDR3. The ends were cut back, 8 bases at V and 8 bases at J, with 18 bases in the middle. The CDR3 here is CASSGEGIGGYTF. The CDR3 DNA reads as TGTGCCAGCTCCGGGGAGGGGATAGGAGGCTACACCTTC.

This clonotype has ten or more counts. The V gene is TRBV6-2 or TRBV6-3, the J gene TRBJ2-2, with D possibly being TRBD2 (5 bases). The CDR3 sequence is 16 residues long. The V gene lost 0 bases and the J gene lost 0 bases, with 8 bases spanning the gap. CDR1 is MNHEY and CDR2 is SVGEGT in the germline V gene. The CDR3 sequence is CASSYSPAANTGELFF. CDR3 bases: TGTGCCAGCAGTTACTCGCCAGCGGCGAACACCGGGGAGCTGTTTTTT.